The clone carrying this T cell receptor (beta chain) has more than one count but fewer than ten. Its specificity is not known. Trimming pared 4 bases from V and 2 bases from J, leaving 16 bases between. The CDR3 sequence is 15 residues long. Germline loops: CDR1 SGHKS, CDR2 YYEKEE (reference sequence). This entry comes from a study of blood T cells in healthy people across ages. The study, taken as a whole, reports: PBMCs were not sorted, which prevented a conclusive comparison of naive versus antigen-experienced cells. Roughly linear age-related decline in beta diversity appeared, significant by age approximately 43.

A second PCR of 7 to 11 cycles used a sample-barcoded 5' primer and a J-beta primer mix. TCRdb re-analysed the 5' RACE reads in MiXCR, keeping a single row per CDR3 protein. The data contain around 1,000,000 distinct CDR3 sequences, roughly a quarter of them singletons. This sample also belongs to another study, concerning T cells of mothers and their children. That source reports: Whether pairs are related or unrelated, thymic selection shapes their TCR recombination output in much the same way.

The clonotype originates from a girl aged 2 to 9 in good health. V is TRBV5-5 and J is TRBJ2-7; possible D gene TRBD2, 5 bases. Sequencing was performed on blood. This CDR3 is CASSPDGSGTYEQYF. The CDR3 region has the DNA TGTGCCAGCAGCCCCGACGGTTCCGGGACCTACGAGCAGTACTTC. The full variable domain, rest sourced from reference TRBV5-5 and TRBJ2-7, is DAGVTQSPTHLIKTRGQQVTLRCSPISGHKSVSWYQQVLGQGPQFIFQYYEKEERGRGNFPDRFSARQFPNYSSELNVNALLLGDSALYLCASSPDGSGTYEQYFGPGTRLTVT.